The T cell receptor beta chain under discussion was sequenced for a study of CD8 T cells in ankylosing spondylitis. Study-level findings and limits: Reactive arthritis synovial fluid and blood were previously reported to contain some motif variants. Typical of ankylosing spondylitis blood, it appeared, was a TCR beta motif of roughly eight highly homologous variants.

For TCR beta, libraries came from quantitative 5'-RACE with molecular barcodes. MiXCR was run by TCRdb on the 5' RACE reads, yielding one entry per CDR3 protein. The sample holds roughly 190,000 distinct CDR3 sequences, around 13% seen once. The CDR3 is made up of 15 amino acids. The V end was cut by 1 base, the J end by 1 base, with 11 bases between. Germline CDR1 is LGHNA and CDR2 is YNFKEQ. Remarks on this clonotype: Antigen unknown.

V gene TRBV4-2 combines with J gene TRBJ2-7; maybe TRBD1 (7 bases). The TCR was taken from a male donor with ankylosing spondylitis or in good health (not recorded which). Material: blood, either unsorted or a sorted T cell fraction (not recorded which). The CDR3 DNA reads TGTGCCAGCAGCCAAGGCGGGGACAGTTCCTACGAGCAGTACTTC. As protein: CASSQGGDSSYEQYF.